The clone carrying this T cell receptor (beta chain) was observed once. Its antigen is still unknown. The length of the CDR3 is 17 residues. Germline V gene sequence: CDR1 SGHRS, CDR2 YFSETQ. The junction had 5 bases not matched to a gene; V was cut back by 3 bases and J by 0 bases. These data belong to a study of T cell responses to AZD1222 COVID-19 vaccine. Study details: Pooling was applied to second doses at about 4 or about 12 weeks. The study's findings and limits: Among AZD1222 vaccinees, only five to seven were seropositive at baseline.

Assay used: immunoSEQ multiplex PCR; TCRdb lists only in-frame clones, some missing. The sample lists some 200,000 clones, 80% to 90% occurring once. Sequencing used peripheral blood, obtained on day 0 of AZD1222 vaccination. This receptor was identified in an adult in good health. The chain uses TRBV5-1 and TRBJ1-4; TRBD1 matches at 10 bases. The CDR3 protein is CASSWSGQGATNEKLFF. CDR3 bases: TGCGCCAGCAGCTGGTCAGGACAGGGGGCAACTAATGAAAAACTGTTTTTT. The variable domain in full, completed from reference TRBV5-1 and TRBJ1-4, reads KAGVTQTPRYLIKTRGQQVTLSCSPISGHRSVSWYQQTPGQGLQFLFEYFSETQRNKGNFPGRFSGRQFSNSRSEMNVSTLELGDSALYLCASSWSGQGATNEKLFFGSGTQLSVL.